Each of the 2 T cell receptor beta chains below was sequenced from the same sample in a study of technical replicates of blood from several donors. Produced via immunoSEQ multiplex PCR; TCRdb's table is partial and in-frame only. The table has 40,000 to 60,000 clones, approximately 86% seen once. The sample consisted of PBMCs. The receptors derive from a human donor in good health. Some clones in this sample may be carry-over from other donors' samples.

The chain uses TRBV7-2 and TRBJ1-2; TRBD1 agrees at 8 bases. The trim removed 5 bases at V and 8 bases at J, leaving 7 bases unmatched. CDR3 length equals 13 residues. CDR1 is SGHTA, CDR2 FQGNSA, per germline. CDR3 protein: CASSPDRGGGYTF. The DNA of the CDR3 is TGTGCCAGCAGCCCAGACAGGGGAGGCGGCTACACCTTC. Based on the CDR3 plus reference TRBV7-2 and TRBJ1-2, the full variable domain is GAGVSQSPSNKVTEKGKDVELRCDPISGHTALYWYRQSLGQGLEFLIYFQGNSAPDKSGLPSDRFSAERTGGSVSTLTIQRTQQEDSAVYLCASSPDRGGGYTFGSGTRLTVV.

The CDR3 is CASSQVEAAPLGEQFF. In nucleotides, the CDR3 is TGTGCCAGCAGCCAAGTCGAGGCGGCACCGTTGGGTGAGCAGTTCTTC. The chain carries TRBV14 and TRBJ2-1; D is unclear. There are 16 residues in the CDR3. The germline V and J ends were trimmed by 1 base and 9 bases, with 19 bases remaining between them. Per the germline V gene, CDR1 is SGHDN and CDR2 is FVKESK.